The 26 T cell receptor beta chains reported below all come from one sample, sequenced in a study of blood T cell repertoires in COVID-19. Data came from immunoSEQ multiplex PCR; TCRdb stores just in-frame clones and leaves some out. The data show some 170,000 clones, approximately 85% seen once. The specimen sequenced was PBMCs or T cells enriched from blood (not recorded which). These receptors all stem from a middle-aged man who had recovered from COVID-19.

This clone has only a few counts. The chain links TRBV5-5 to TRBJ1-1; 7 bases align to TRBD1. Germline V gene data show CDR1 as SGHKS and CDR2 as YYEKEE (reference sequence). The junction had 6 bases not matched to a gene; V was cut back by 0 bases and J by 7 bases. The CDR3 has 14 residues. CDR3 coding DNA: TGTGCCAGCAGCTTGGAGGGACAGAGTATTGAAGCTTTCTTT. As protein: CASSLEGQSIEAFF.

The chain is built from TRBV12-5 and TRBJ2-1; 10 nucleotides agree with TRBD1. The J segment lost 8 bases and the V segment lost 4 bases, leaving 17 bases of the junction unmatched. Germline CDR1 reads LGHNT; CDR2 reads FRNRAP. The CDR3 runs 18 residues. CDR3 loop: CASGSHAAPGQGFDEQFF. CDR3 nucleotide sequence: TGTGCTAGTGGTTCCCACGCCGCCCCGGGACAGGGGTTCGATGAGCAGTTCTTC. The whole variable domain, filled in from reference TRBV12-5 and TRBJ2-1, reads DARVTQTPRHKVTEMGQEVTMRCQPILGHNTVFWYRQTMMQGLELLAYFRNRAPLDDSGMPKDRFSAEMPDATLATLKIQPSEPRDSAVYFCASGSHAAPGQGFDEQFFGPGTRLTVL.

The rearrangement uses TRBV19 and TRBJ1-1; the match to TRBD1 covers 8 bases. CDR1 is LNHDA, CDR2 SQIVND, per germline (reference sequence). V shed 6 bases and J 4 bases; nucleotides not matched to a gene: 4. The CDR3 is 13 amino acids. Written as DNA, the CDR3 is TGTGCCAGTAGCGGACAGGGAGGCACTGAAGCTTTCTTT. This translates into CASSGQGGTEAFF.

About this clone itself: Other DNA variants within this sample encode the same CDR3. DNA for the CDR3: TGTGCCAGCAGCTTGGTAGGACAGGGCGATTCACCCCTCCACTTT. This encodes CASSLVGQGDSPLHF. This chain connects TRBV5-6 to TRBJ1-6, with 8 positions matching TRBD1. This CDR3 is 15 amino acids long. Germline lookup yields CDR1 SGHDT and CDR2 YYEEEE. V shed 0 bases and J 8 bases; nucleotides not matched to a gene: 4.

This sequence joins TRBV2 and TRBJ2-2; D remains unclear. This CDR3 is built from 17 residues. V shed 4 bases and J shed 1 base, with 16 bases lying between them. Germline CDR1 reads SNHLY; CDR2 reads FYNNEI. The CDR3 coding sequence is TGTGCCAGCAGTGTTGGTCGGCTAGAACGGAACACCGGGGAGCTGTTTTTT. Protein: CASSVGRLERNTGELFF.

This clone has a single count. The chain links TRBV28 to TRBJ1-1; D is possibly TRBD1 (5 bases). CDR1 and CDR2 (germline): MDHEN, SYDVKM. V lost 4 bases to trimming and J lost 11 bases, with 11 bases between them. This CDR3 has 11 residues. CDR3 DNA: TGTGCCAGCAGTTCAGGGTATATGGCTTTCTTT. Its translation: CASSSGYMAFF.

V is TRBV28 and J is TRBJ1-5, with D possibly matching TRBD1 (6 bases). Between the trimmed V and J ends, which lost 3 bases and 4 bases, there was a span of 13 bases. The germline V gene has CDR1 MDHEN and CDR2 SYDVKM. The CDR3 runs 15 residues. CDR3 loop: CASSFPGTPNQPQHF. CDR3 in DNA: TGTGCCAGCAGTTTTCCCGGGACACCGAATCAGCCCCAGCATTTT.

Of note for this clone: Other nucleotide sequences in the sample specify the same CDR3. The chain carries TRBV28 and TRBJ2-7; 10 positions agree with TRBD1. V trimming: 2 bases; J trimming: 2 bases; junction bases outside the gene matches: 0. This CDR3 region has 14 residues. Per the germline V gene, CDR1 is MDHEN and CDR2 is SYDVKM. The CDR3 bases are TGTGCCAGCAGTTTAGGGACAGGGGCCTACGAGCAGTACTTC. Translating it yields CASSLGTGAYEQYF. The complete variable domain, with remaining parts taken from reference TRBV28 and TRBJ2-7, reads DVKVTQSSRYLVKRTGEKVFLECVQDMDHENMFWYRQDPGLGLRLIYFSYDVKMKEKGDIPEGYSVSREKKERFSLILESASTNQTSMYLCASSLGTGAYEQYFGPGTRLTVT.

This chain joins TRBV29-1 and TRBJ1-2; TRBD1 matches 8 bases. The CDR3 sequence is 13 residues long. J gave up 7 bases and V 7 bases, and 11 bases lay outside the gene matches. Germline CDR1 SQVTM, CDR2 ANQGSEA. CDR3 region: CSATGQGRGGYTF. CDR3 bases: TGCAGCGCTACCGGACAGGGTCGCGGTGGCTACACCTTC. Variable domain in full (rest from reference TRBV29-1 and TRBJ1-2): SAVISQKPSRDICQRGTSLTIQCQVDSQVTMMFWYRQQPGQSLTLIATANQGSEATYESGFVIDKFPISRPNLTFSTLTVSNMSPEDSSIYLCSATGQGRGGYTFGSGTRLTVV.

V is TRBV27 and J is TRBJ1-2; tentative D call: TRBD1 (6 bases). Germline loops: CDR1 MNHEY, CDR2 SMNVEV (reference sequence). This CDR3 is built from 15 residues. V lost 6 bases to trimming and J lost 1 base, with 15 bases between them. CDR3 coding DNA: TGTGCCAGCAGACCTGGACAGCTTAATAACTATGGCTACACCTTC. This codes for CASRPGQLNNYGYTF.

This chain connects TRBV11-2 to TRBJ2-7; D unresolved. CDR3 length: 13 amino acids. V lost 1 base to trimming and J lost 3 bases, with 7 bases between them. Per the germline V gene, CDR1 is SGHAT and CDR2 is FQNNGV. Here the CDR3 DNA reads TGTGCCAGCAGCTTAGGGCTGATCTACGAGCAGTACTTC. As protein: CASSLGLIYEQYF. Full variable domain (remainder filled in from reference TRBV11-2 and TRBJ2-7): EAGVAQSPRYKIIEKRQSVAFWCNPISGHATLYWYQQILGQGPKLLIQFQNNGVVDDSQLPKDRFSAERLKGVDSTLKIQPAKLEDSAVYLCASSLGLIYEQYFGPGTRLTVT.

The chain employs TRBV10-3 and TRBJ1-1; 8 nucleotides match TRBD1. Germline loops: CDR1 ENHRY, CDR2 SYGVKD. V was pared by 6 bases and J by 3 bases, with 6 bases of the junction left unmatched. The CDR3 is made up of 14 amino acids. The CDR3 nucleotides read TGTGCCATCAGAGAGACAGGGGAATACACTGAAGCTTTCTTT. It encodes CAIRETGEYTEAFF.

This sequence joins TRBV27 and TRBJ2-7, with TRBD1 as a possible D gene (5 bases). The CDR3 loop spans 13 amino acids. The germline V gene has CDR1 MNHEY and CDR2 SMNVEV (reference sequence). V was trimmed by 3 bases and J by 6 bases, leaving 12 bases between them. The CDR3 is CASSLGRAAEQYF. The CDR3 DNA sequence: TGTGCCAGCAGTTTGGGCAGGGCGGCCGAGCAGTACTTC.

The chain combines TRBV4-1 with TRBJ2-1; 8 bases are a match to TRBD2. Germline CDR1 reads MGHRA; CDR2 reads YSYEKL. The V and J ends lost 0 bases and 6 bases, in that order; junction bases with no gene match: 7. This CDR3 is 16 amino acids long. This CDR3 reads CASSQDPAGAFNEQFF. The DNA of the CDR3 is TGCGCCAGCAGCCAAGATCCAGCGGGGGCCTTCAATGAGCAGTTCTTC.

This clone has just a few counts. The V gene is TRBV28, the J gene TRBJ1-5, with D perhaps TRBD1 (6 bases). Germline CDR1 reads MDHEN; CDR2 reads SYDVKM. This CDR3 has 12 residues. V was shortened by 6 bases and J by 6 bases, with 9 bases between the two germline ends. As DNA, the CDR3 is TGTGCCAGCAGCAGGGGATCTCAGCCCCAGCATTTT. Translation gives CASSRGSQPQHF.

V and J are TRBV4-2 and TRBJ2-2, with D unclear. The germline V gene has CDR1 LGHNA and CDR2 YNFKEQ. This CDR3 comprises 15 residues. V dropped 3 bases and J dropped 4 bases, with 12 bases sitting between them. CDR3 bases: TGTGCCAGCAGCCATTCCCCCCCGGGCACCGGGGAGCTGTTTTTT. This translates into CASSHSPPGTGELFF.

V is TRBV11-3 and J is TRBJ1-1; D gene uncertain. V was cut by 3 bases and J by 0 bases, with 8 bases left in between. Germline V gene lookup returns CDR1 SGHNT and CDR2 YENEEA. The CDR3 is made up of 14 amino acids. The CDR3 loop reads CASSLGDMNTEAFF. The CDR3 DNA is TGTGCCAGCAGCTTGGGAGATATGAACACTGAAGCTTTCTTT.

The chain has TRBV15 and TRBJ1-1; D is unclear. Between the trimmed V and J ends, which lost 5 bases and 0 bases, there was a span of 16 bases. This CDR3 has 16 residues. Per germline, CDR1 LNHNV and CDR2 YYDKDF (reference sequence). CDR3 sequence: CATSSGGLGMNTEAFF. The CDR3 region has the DNA TGTGCCACCAGCTCGGGAGGGCTGGGGATGAACACTGAAGCTTTCTTT.

The CDR3 here is CASSAGGAYNEQFF. CDR3 nucleotides: TGTGCCAGCAGTGCGGGGGGGGCCTACAATGAGCAGTTCTTC. The chain employs TRBV2 and TRBJ2-1, with 8 nucleotides matching TRBD2. The germline V gene has CDR1 SNHLY and CDR2 FYNNEI. The CDR3 covers 14 residues. The trim removed 4 bases at V and 2 bases at J, leaving 1 base unmatched.

With respect to this clone: Sequence at one end of the junction differs from germline and may be a read error. This rearrangement joins TRBV7-2 to TRBJ2-7; 8 bases align to TRBD2. The CDR3 sequence is 16 residues long. Germline assignment: CDR1 SGHTA and CDR2 FQGNSA. The CDR3 DNA follows: TGTGCCAGCAGCACCCTCACCGGGACTAGAGGCTACGGGCAGTACTTC. Its protein product is CASSTLTGTRGYGQYF.

This sequence joins TRBV20-1 and TRBJ1-2; weak D call: TRBD1 (5 bases). With 6 bases removed from V and 3 bases from J, the gap between germline ends came to 8 bases. This CDR3 is 11 amino acids long. Germline-derived CDR1 and CDR2 are DFQATT and SNEGSKA (reference sequence). The CDR3 sequence: CSAPQDYGYTF. The CDR3 bases are TGCAGTGCGCCACAGGACTATGGCTACACCTTC.

The rearrangement uses TRBV7-9 and TRBJ1-3, with D possibly TRBD1 on 6 matching bases. The V end was cut by 1 base, the J end by 0 bases, with 16 bases between. This CDR3 contains 18 residues. Germline CDR1 reads SEHNR; CDR2 reads FQNEAQ (reference sequence). In nucleotides, the CDR3 is TGTGCCAGCAGCTTAGAGGAGAGACAGGCCCTCTCTGGAAACACCATATATTTT. This translates into CASSLEERQALSGNTIYF.

In this sample, this clone turned up once. The chain employs TRBV6-5 and TRBJ2-1, with a weak D call TRBD2 (6 bases). V dropped 7 bases and J dropped 3 bases, with 13 bases sitting between them. Germline V lookup: CDR1 MNHEY, CDR2 SVGAGI. The CDR3 is 14 residues long. CDR3 nucleotide sequence: TGTGCCAGCATAAGTGGGGGGATCTACAATGAGCAGTTCTTC. Its translation: CASISGGIYNEQFF.

This clone has just one count. The chain combines TRBV3-1 (or the pseudogene TRBV3-2) with TRBJ2-5; tentatively, D is TRBD2 (5 bases). Germline values: CDR1 LGHDT, CDR2 YNNKEL (reference sequence). Deletions cut 6 bases from V and 5 bases from J, with 7 bases between. CDR3 length: 11 residues. CDR3 in amino acids: CASSRRETQYF. Written as DNA, the CDR3 is TGTGCCAGCAGTCGGAGGGAGACCCAGTACTTC.

The V call is TRBV7-6, the J call TRBJ2-7; 10 nucleotides match TRBD1. Per germline, CDR1 SGHVS and CDR2 FNYEAQ. The CDR3 sequence is 14 residues long. The V segment lost 5 bases and the J segment 4 bases; nucleotides outside the gene matches: 5. The CDR3 DNA sequence: TGTGCCAGCAGCCCCGAGGACAGGGGGTACGAGCAGTACTTC. It specifies CASSPEDRGYEQYF. The whole variable domain, filled in from reference TRBV7-6 and TRBJ2-7, reads GAGVSQSPRYKVTKRGQDVALRCDPISGHVSLYWYRQALGQGPEFLTYFNYEAQQDKSGLPNDRFSAERPEGSISTLTIQRTEQRDSAMYRCASSPEDRGYEQYFGPGTRLTVT.

This chain joins TRBV7-9 and TRBJ1-1; TRBD1 matches 8 bases. The CDR3 is 15 residues long. The germline V gene encodes CDR1 SEHNR and CDR2 FQNEAQ (reference sequence). J was trimmed by 1 base and V by 6 bases; bases with no gene match: 7. For the CDR3, the DNA is TGTGCCAGCAGTTTATCCGGGACAGGGAACACTGAAGCTTTCTTT. Residues: CASSLSGTGNTEAFF.